The 17 T cell receptor beta chains in this list originate from one sample, sequenced in a study of T-cell memory formation after mild COVID-19. MiXCR, applied by TCRdb to the 5' RACE reads, yields one record per CDR3 protein. The sample has roughly 350,000 distinct CDR3 sequences; approximately 29% are singletons. The sequencing input was PBMCs or a T cell subset sorted from them (not recorded which). The receptors derive from an adult woman who had mild COVID-19 (a few samples of this study predate the infection). Cell type and time point are not known.

This clonotype was seen only a few times. The rearrangement uses TRBV5-1 and TRBJ2-3; D possibly matches TRBD1 or TRBD2 (5 bases each). This CDR3 region has 18 residues. Deletions cut 1 base from V and 2 bases from J, with 20 bases between. Germline V gene data show CDR1 as SGHRS and CDR2 as YFSETQ. The CDR3 nucleotides are TGCGCCAGCAGCTTGCGGGCAGCTATGGGGGTGTCCACAGATACGCAGTATTTT. Amino acid sequence: CASSLRAAMGVSTDTQYF.

This clonotype has a handful of counts. The chain uses TRBV5-6 and TRBJ2-6; D is unresolved. CDR1 SGHDT and CDR2 YYEEEE come from the germline V gene. The CDR3 spans 13 residues. V dropped 4 bases and J dropped 3 bases, with 5 bases sitting between them. The CDR3 DNA reads as TGTGCCAGCAGCGGGGATGGGGCCAACGTCCTGACTTTC. This codes for CASSGDGANVLTF. The full variable domain, its missing parts supplied by reference TRBV5-6 and TRBJ2-6, is DAGVTQSPTHLIKTRGQQVTLRCSPKSGHDTVSWYQQALGQGPQFIFQYYEEEERQRGNFPDRFSGHQFPNYSSELNVNALLLGDSALYLCASSGDGANVLTFGAGSRLTVL.

The chain uses TRBV7-9 and TRBJ1-4; D gene uncertain. Looked up from germline, CDR1 is SEHNR and CDR2 is FQNEAQ (reference sequence). This CDR3 has 16 residues. V shed 2 bases and J shed 4 bases, with 14 bases lying between them. The CDR3 spells CASSLLVVQNNEKLFF. In DNA, the CDR3 is TGTGCCAGCAGCTTACTAGTTGTACAGAATAATGAAAAACTGTTTTTT.

The gene calls are TRBV5-1 and TRBJ2-3, with TRBD2 matching 10 bases. Per germline, CDR1 SGHRS and CDR2 YFSETQ. The CDR3 extends over 17 amino acids. Unmatched junction bases numbered 8, after V lost 0 bases and J lost 4 bases. CDR3 in amino acids: CASSLEATSGLPDTQYF. DNA for the CDR3: TGCGCCAGCAGCTTGGAGGCGACTAGCGGGTTACCAGATACGCAGTATTTT.

This clonotype was found a few times. The chain joins TRBV30 to TRBJ1-5, with no clear D. The germline gives CDR1 GTSNPN, CDR2 SVGIG (reference sequence). Trimming stripped 0 bases from V and 3 bases from J, with 6 bases between. This CDR3 is built from 13 residues. For the CDR3, the DNA is TGTGCCTGGAGTGTGGACCACAATCAGCCCCAGCATTTT. Protein sequence: CAWSVDHNQPQHF.

This clonotype was found a few times. This chain connects TRBV7-2 to TRBJ1-1; D remains unclear. The CDR3 has 15 residues. V lost 2 bases and J lost 0, with 10 bases in between. Germline V gene data show CDR1 as SGHTA and CDR2 as FQGNSA. The CDR3 bases are TGTGCCAGCAGCTTATCGTCTGGCCTGAACACTGAAGCTTTCTTT. Amino acid sequence: CASSLSSGLNTEAFF.

Only a few counts were recorded for this clonotype. The CDR3 protein is CASSGLLGTGELFF. In nucleotides, the CDR3 is TGTGCCAGCTCGGGACTGCTAGGCACCGGGGAGCTGTTTTTT. The rearrangement uses TRBV3-1 and TRBJ2-2, with D perhaps matching TRBD2 (6 bases). CDR1 and CDR2 from the germline V gene are LGHDT and YNNKEL (reference sequence). The CDR3 loop spans 14 amino acids. The V end was cut by 8 bases, the J end by 4 bases, with 14 bases between.

The table lists this clonotype with a few counts. The chain recombines TRBV7-3 with TRBJ2-3; 11 bases agree with TRBD2. J gave up 4 bases and V 5 bases, and 5 bases lay outside the gene matches. The CDR3 length is 15 residues. CDR1 is SGHTA and CDR2 is FQGTGA in the germline V gene. The DNA of the CDR3 is TGTGCCAGCAGCATCGGACTAGCGGGTTCAGATACGCAGTATTTT. Translation gives CASSIGLAGSDTQYF. Based on the CDR3 plus reference TRBV7-3 and TRBJ2-3, the full variable domain is GAGVSQTPSNKVTEKGKYVELRCDPISGHTALYWYRQSLGQGPEFLIYFQGTGAADDSGLPNDRFFAVRPEGSVSTLKIQRTERGDSAVYLCASSIGLAGSDTQYFGPGTRLTVL.

The chain recombines TRBV4-3 with TRBJ1-1, with unresolved D. V gave up 2 bases and J gave up 5 bases, with 21 bases separating them. The germline V gene encodes CDR1 LGHNA and CDR2 YSLEER. The CDR3 sequence is 17 residues long. CDR3: CASSQYYTDSMGTEAFF. CDR3 in DNA: TGCGCCAGCAGCCAATACTATACCGACTCGATGGGGACTGAAGCTTTCTTT.

The V gene is TRBV12-3 or TRBV12-4, the J gene TRBJ2-1; 10 bases match TRBD2. Trimming cost V 5 bases and J 10 bases; bases outside gene matches: 17. There are 17 residues in the CDR3. CDR3 nucleotides: TGTGCCAGCAGTCCCCCAGGTAGCGGGAGGAAGTACGCAGAGCAGTTCTTC. This sequence encodes CASSPPGSGRKYAEQFF.

The gene calls are TRBV12-3 or TRBV12-4 and TRBJ2-2; weak D call: TRBD2 (5 bases). CDR3 length: 16 amino acids. V lost 4 bases and J 0 bases, leaving 12 bases between the germline ends. The DNA for the CDR3 is TGTGCCAGCAGTTCCCCAGCGGACCCGAACACCGGGGAGCTGTTTTTT. Translating it yields CASSSPADPNTGELFF.

The chain uses TRBV18 and TRBJ2-7; possibly TRBD1 for D (5 bases). This CDR3 region has 14 residues. Trimming shortened V by 3 bases and J by 2 bases, and 11 bases separated the two germline ends. CDR1 and CDR2 (germline): KGHSH, LQKENI. The CDR3 reads CASSPTGLPYEQYF. CDR3 sequence (DNA): TGTGCCAGCTCACCCACAGGTTTACCCTACGAGCAGTACTTC.

The J gene is TRBJ2-7, the V gene TRBV7-6, with 8 positions matching TRBD2. The CDR3 sequence is 15 residues long. Trimming took 3 bases from V and 2 from J; bases not matched to a gene: 6. Germline CDR1 SGHVS, CDR2 FNYEAQ. The CDR3 DNA follows: TGTGCCAGCAGCTTGGGGCGGGGGGCACCCTACGAGCAGTACTTC. It codes for CASSLGRGAPYEQYF.

V is TRBV7-2 and J is TRBJ2-3; D is perhaps TRBD2 (5 bases). Germline CDR1 is SGHTA and CDR2 is FQGNSA. The CDR3 covers 15 residues. V lost 5 bases and J lost 0, with 12 bases in between. The CDR3 DNA reads as TGTGCCAGCAGCCTCCAAGCGGCTAGCACAGATACGCAGTATTTT. It yields the protein CASSLQAASTDTQYF.

This clonotype has just a few counts. V gene TRBV7-2 combines with J gene TRBJ1-5; D not certain. The CDR3 length is 14 residues. V gave up 6 bases and J gave up 0 bases, with 9 bases separating them. Germline assignment: CDR1 SGHTA and CDR2 FQGNSA. CDR3 region: CASSYMGSNQPQHF. Here the CDR3 DNA reads TGTGCCAGCAGTTATATGGGTAGCAATCAGCCCCAGCATTTT.

The chain uses TRBV6-2 or TRBV6-3 and TRBJ1-6; 7 bases fit TRBD1. J lost 3 bases, V lost 0 bases, and 2 bases had no gene match. The CDR3 covers 16 residues. In germline, CDR1 is MNHEY, CDR2 SVGEGT. The CDR3 is CASSYSWDSYNSPLHF. CDR3 sequence (DNA): TGTGCCAGCAGTTACTCTTGGGACAGCTATAATTCACCCCTCCACTTT.

The chain recombines TRBV12-3 or TRBV12-4 with TRBJ2-1, with unresolved D. V lost 6 bases and J lost 14, with 14 bases in between. The CDR3 is 11 residues long. CDR3 residues: CASSPYDGEFF. DNA for the CDR3: TGTGCCAGCAGCCCCTACGATGGGGAGTTCTTC.